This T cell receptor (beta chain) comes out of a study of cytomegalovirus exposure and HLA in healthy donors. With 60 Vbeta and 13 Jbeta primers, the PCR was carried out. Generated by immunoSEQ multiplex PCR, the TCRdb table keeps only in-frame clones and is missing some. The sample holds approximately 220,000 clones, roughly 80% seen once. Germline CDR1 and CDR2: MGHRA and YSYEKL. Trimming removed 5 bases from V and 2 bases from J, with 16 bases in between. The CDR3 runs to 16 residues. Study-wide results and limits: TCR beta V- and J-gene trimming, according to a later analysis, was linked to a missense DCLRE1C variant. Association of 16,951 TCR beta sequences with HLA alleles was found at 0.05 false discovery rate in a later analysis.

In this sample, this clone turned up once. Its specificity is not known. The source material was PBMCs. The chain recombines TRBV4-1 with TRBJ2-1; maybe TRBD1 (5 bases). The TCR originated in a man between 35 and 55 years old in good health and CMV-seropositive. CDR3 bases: TGCGCCAGCAGCGCTGATTGGGGCGCGCCCTACAATGAGCAGTTCTTC. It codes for CASSADWGAPYNEQFF.